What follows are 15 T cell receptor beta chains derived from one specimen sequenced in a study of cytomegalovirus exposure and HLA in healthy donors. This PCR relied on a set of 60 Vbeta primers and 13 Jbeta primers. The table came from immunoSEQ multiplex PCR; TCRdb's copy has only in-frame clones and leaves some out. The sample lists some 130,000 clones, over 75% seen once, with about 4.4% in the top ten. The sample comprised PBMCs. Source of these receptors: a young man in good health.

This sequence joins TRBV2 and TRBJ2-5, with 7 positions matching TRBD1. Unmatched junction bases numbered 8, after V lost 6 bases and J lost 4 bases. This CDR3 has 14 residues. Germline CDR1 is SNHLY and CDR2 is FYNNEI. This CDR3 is CASSLRTGGETQYF. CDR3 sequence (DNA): TGTGCCAGCAGCCTTCGGACAGGCGGAGAGACCCAGTACTTC.

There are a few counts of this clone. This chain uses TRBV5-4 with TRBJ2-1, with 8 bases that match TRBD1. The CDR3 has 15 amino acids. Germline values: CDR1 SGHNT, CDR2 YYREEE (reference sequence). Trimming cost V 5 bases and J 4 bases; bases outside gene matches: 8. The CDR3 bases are TGTGCCAGCAGGCCAGGGGGCGGCATTTACAATGAGCAGTTCTTC. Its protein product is CASRPGGGIYNEQFF. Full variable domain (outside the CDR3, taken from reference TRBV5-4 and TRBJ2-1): ETGVTQSPTHLIKTRGQQVTLRCSSQSGHNTVSWYQQALGQGPQFIFQYYREEENGRGNFPPRFSGLQFPNYSSELNVNALELDDSALYLCASRPGGGIYNEQFFGPGTRLTVL.

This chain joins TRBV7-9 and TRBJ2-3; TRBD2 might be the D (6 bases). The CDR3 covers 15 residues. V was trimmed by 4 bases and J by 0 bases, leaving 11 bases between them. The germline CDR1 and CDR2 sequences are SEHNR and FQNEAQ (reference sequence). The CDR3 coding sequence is TGTGCCAGCAGCTCGCGGGGTTATAGCACAGATACGCAGTATTTT. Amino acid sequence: CASSSRGYSTDTQYF.

CDR3 nucleotide sequence: TGTGCCAGCAGCTTAAGTGGGGGACTAGCGGGAGGTTCGTCCTACAATGAGCAGTTCTTC. Protein: CASSLSGGLAGGSSYNEQFF. The J gene is TRBJ2-1, the V gene TRBV7-3, with 15 bases lining up with TRBD2. Germline V gene data show CDR1 as SGHTA and CDR2 as FQGTGA. Unmatched junction bases numbered 8, after V lost 1 base and J lost 1 base. The CDR3 is made up of 20 amino acids.

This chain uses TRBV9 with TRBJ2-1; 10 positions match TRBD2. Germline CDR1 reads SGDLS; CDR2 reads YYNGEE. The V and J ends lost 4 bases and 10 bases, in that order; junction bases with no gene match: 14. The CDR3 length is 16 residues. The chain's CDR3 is CASSPNQLAGSFEQFF. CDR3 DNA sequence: TGTGCCAGCAGCCCAAACCAACTAGCGGGATCGTTCGAGCAGTTCTTC.

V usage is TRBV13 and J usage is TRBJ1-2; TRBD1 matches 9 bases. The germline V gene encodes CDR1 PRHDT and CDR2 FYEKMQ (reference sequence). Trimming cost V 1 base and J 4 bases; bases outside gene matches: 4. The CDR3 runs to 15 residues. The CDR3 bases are TGTGCCAGCAGCTTAGTGGGACAGGGTGCCTATGGCTACACCTTC. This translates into CASSLVGQGAYGYTF. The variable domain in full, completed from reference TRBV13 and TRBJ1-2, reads AAGVIQSPRHLIKEKRETATLKCYPIPRHDTVYWYQQGPGQDPQFLISFYEKMQSDKGSIPDRFSAQQFSDYHSELNMSSLELGDSALYFCASSLVGQGAYGYTFGSGTRLTVV.

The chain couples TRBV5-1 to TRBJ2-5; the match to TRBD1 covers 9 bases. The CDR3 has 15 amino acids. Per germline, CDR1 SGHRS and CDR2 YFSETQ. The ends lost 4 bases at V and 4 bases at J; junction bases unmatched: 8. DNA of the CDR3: TGCGCCAGCAGCGTCTCGGGACAGGGATCAGAGACCCAGTACTTC. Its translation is CASSVSGQGSETQYF.

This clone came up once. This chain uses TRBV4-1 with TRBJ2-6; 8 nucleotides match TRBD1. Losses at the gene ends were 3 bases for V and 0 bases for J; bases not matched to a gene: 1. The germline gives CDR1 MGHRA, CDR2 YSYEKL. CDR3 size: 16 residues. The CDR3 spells CASSHGQGSGANVLTF. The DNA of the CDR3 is TGCGCCAGCAGCCACGGACAGGGCTCTGGGGCCAACGTCCTGACTTTC.

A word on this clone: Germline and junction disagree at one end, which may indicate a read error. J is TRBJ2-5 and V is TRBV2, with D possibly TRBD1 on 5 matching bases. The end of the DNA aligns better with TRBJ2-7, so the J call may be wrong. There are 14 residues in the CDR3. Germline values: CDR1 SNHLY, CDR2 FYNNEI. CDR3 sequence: CVSIWAVQGYEQYF. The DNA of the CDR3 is TGTGTCAGCATTTGGGCGGTTCAGGGCTACGAGCAGTACTTC.

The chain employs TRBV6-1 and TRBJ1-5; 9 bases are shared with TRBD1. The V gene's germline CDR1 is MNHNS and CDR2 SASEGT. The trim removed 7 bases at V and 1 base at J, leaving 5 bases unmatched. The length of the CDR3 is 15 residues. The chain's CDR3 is CASTRGQGSNQPQHF. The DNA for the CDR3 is TGTGCCAGCACTCGGGGACAGGGAAGCAATCAGCCCCAGCATTTT.

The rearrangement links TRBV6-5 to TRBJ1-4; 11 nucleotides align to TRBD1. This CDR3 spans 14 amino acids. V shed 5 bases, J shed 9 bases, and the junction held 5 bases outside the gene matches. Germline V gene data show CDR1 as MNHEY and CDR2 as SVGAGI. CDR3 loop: CASSGGQGGKKLFF. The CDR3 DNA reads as TGTGCCAGCAGTGGGGGACAGGGGGGGAAAAAACTGTTTTTT.

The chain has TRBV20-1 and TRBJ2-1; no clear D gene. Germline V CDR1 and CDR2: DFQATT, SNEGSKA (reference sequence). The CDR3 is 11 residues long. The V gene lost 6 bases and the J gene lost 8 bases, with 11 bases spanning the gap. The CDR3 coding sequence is TGCAGTGCACCGCTAGGCTATGAGCAGTTCTTC. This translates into CSAPLGYEQFF.

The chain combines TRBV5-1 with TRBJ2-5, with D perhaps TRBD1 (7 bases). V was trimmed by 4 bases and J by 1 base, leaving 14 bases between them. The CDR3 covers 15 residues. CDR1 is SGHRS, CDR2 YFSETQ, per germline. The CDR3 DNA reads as TGCGCCAGCAGCCAGAACAGGGGAGGCCAAGAGACCCAGTACTTC. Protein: CASSQNRGGQETQYF.

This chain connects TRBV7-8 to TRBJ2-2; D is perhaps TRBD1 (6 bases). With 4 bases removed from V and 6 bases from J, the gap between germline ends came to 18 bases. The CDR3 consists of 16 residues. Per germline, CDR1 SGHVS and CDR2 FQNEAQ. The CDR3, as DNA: TGTGCCAGCAGCTCTAACAGGGCTTGGAATCCCGGGGAGCTGTTTTTT. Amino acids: CASSSNRAWNPGELFF.

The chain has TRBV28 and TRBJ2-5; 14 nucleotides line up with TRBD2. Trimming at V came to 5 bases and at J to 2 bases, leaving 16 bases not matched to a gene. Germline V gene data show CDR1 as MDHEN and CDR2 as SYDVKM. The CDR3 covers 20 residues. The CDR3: CASSPRARLAGGRKQETQYF. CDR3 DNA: TGTGCCAGCAGTCCCAGAGCCCGACTAGCGGGAGGGCGAAAACAAGAGACCCAGTACTTC.